Listed below are T cell receptor beta chains from one sample, sequenced in a study of chemoradiotherapy in HPV16-positive cancers. Generated by immunoSEQ multiplex PCR, the TCRdb table keeps only in-frame clones and is missing some. The sample has roughly 11,000 clones, around 80% seen once; the top ten hold 2% to 2.5%. The specimen was taken from a patient who underwent chemoradiotherapy. Receptor source: a human donor with HPV-associated anogenital cancer. The CDR3 runs from the conserved cysteine through the conserved F or W. D genes are given only for firm matches. Not all rows give a size; the values are once, few, many and, for expanded clones, a class.

J,D,V,size,DNA,CDR3
TRBJ2-2,TRBD1,TRBV11-2,-,TGTGCCAGCAATCTGGGACAGGCCGGGGAGCTGTTTTTT,CASNLGQAGELFF
TRBJ2-7,-,TRBV11-2,-,TGTGCCACAGCCCGAGGGCGGGGCACCTACGAGCAGTACTTC,CATARGRGTYEQYF
TRBJ2-7,-,TRBV25-1,-,TGTGCCAGCAGTGAAAGGGACACGTACGAGCAGTACTTC,CASSERDTYEQYF
TRBJ1-5,-,TRBV19,-,TGTGCCAGTAGTATCGCAGTACGTAGCAATCAGCCCCAGCATTTT,CASSIAVRSNQPQHF
TRBJ1-1,-,TRBV11-2,-,TGTGCCAGCAGCTTAGAAGGGGGGCGAGCTTTCTTT,CASSLEGGRAFF
TRBJ1-1,TRBD1,TRBV2,-,TGTGCCAGCAGCGAACTAGGGACAGGGGTTTTGGCTTTCTTT,CASSELGTGVLAFF
TRBJ2-7,TRBD2,TRBV9,-,TGTGCCAGCAGCGAAGGACCGGGGGGGAGTAACGAGCAGTACTTC,CASSEGPGGSNEQYF
TRBJ1-3,TRBD1,TRBV7-9,once,TGTGCCAGCAGCTCCGACAGGGGGAGAAACACCATATATTTT,CASSSDRGRNTIYF
TRBJ1-2,TRBD1,TRBV11-3,few,TGTGCCAGCAGCATCGGGACAGATGGCTACACCTTC,CASSIGTDGYTF
TRBJ2-1,-,TRBV20-1,once,TGCAGTGCTAGGGCGCGCTTTGATCAGTTCTTC,CSARARFDQFF
TRBJ1-2,-,TRBV19,-,TGTGCCAGTAGTATTGGGAGGGTTTACCATGGCTACACCTTC,CASSIGRVYHGYTF
TRBJ2-7,-,TRBV4-3,-,TGCGCCAGCAGCCCCGGGAATCCCTACGAGCAGTACTTC,CASSPGNPYEQYF
TRBJ2-1,-,TRBV6-1,few,TGTGCCAGCACGGTAAGGAACAATGAGCAGTTCTTC,CASTVRNNEQFF
TRBJ1-5,-,TRBV4-3,-,TGCGCCAGCAGCCAAGAAACAGGGCTCTATCAGCCCCAGCATTTT,CASSQETGLYQPQHF
TRBJ1-1,-,TRBV11-2,-,TGTGCCAGCAGCCACCTCCTACAGGGTGCCCCTGAAGCTTTCTTT,CASSHLLQGAPEAFF
TRBJ2-1,-,TRBV5-4,-,TGTGCCAGCAGCACAGAAGGGACTTTCGATGAGCAGTTCTTC,CASSTEGTFDEQFF
TRBJ2-2,TRBD1,TRBV7-9,-,TGTGCCAGCAGCCCTACAGGGGGCACGAACACCGGGGAGCTGTTTTTT,CASSPTGGTNTGELFF
TRBJ2-3,-,TRBV4-2,few,TGTGCCAGCAGCCATAAGACAGGAGAAACAGATACGCAGTATTTT,CASSHKTGETDTQYF
TRBJ2-2,TRBD2,TRBV9,few,TGTGCCAGCAGCGTAGCCAGCGGGGACACCGGGGAGCTGTTTTTT,CASSVASGDTGELFF
TRBJ2-3,TRBD1,TRBV11-2,-,TGTGCCAGCAGCACAAACAGGGGGATCATTGGAGATACGCAGTATTTT,CASSTNRGIIGDTQYF
TRBJ2-2,-,TRBV25-1,-,TGTGCCAGCAGTGAGCGGGGTAGGGAGAGCACCGGGGAGCTGTTTTTT,CASSERGRESTGELFF
TRBJ1-4,-,TRBV15,-,TGTGCCACCCGGAGGGACCCTAATGAAAAACTGTTTTTT,CATRRDPNEKLFF
TRBJ1-2,-,TRBV19,-,TGTGCCAGTACCCTAGTGCAGGCTCTCAACTATGGCTACACCTTC,CASTLVQALNYGYTF
TRBJ1-2,-,TRBV7-9,-,TGTGCCAGCAGCTTAGCGCGCGTCTATGGCTACACCTTC,CASSLARVYGYTF
TRBJ1-4,-,TRBV18,-,TGTGCCAGCTCACTTCCGGGACGTCTGAATGAAAAACTGTTTTTT,CASSLPGRLNEKLFF
TRBJ2-1,-,TRBV27,-,TGTGCCAGCAGAACCCATAGGGCAAGCAGCTCCTACAATGAGCAGTTCTTC,CASRTHRASSSYNEQFF
TRBJ2-1,TRBD1,TRBV5-1,-,TGCGCCAGCAGCTTGGGACAGGGCACCTACAATGAGCAGTTCTTC,CASSLGQGTYNEQFF
TRBJ2-5,-,TRBV11-3,-,TGTGCCAGCAGCTCGTCCAGGGTATGGGCCGAGACCCAGTACTTC,CASSSSRVWAETQYF
TRBJ2-5,-,TRBV7-2,-,TGTGCCAGCAGCTTAGTTCTAAAGACCCAGTACTTC,CASSLVLKTQYF
TRBJ2-7,TRBD1,TRBV14,-,TGTGCCAGCAGCCCGCTGACAGGGCTCACCTACGAGCAGTACTTC,CASSPLTGLTYEQYF
TRBJ2-5,-,TRBV7-2,few,TGTGCCAGCAGCCCCGAGGTGGAGACCCAGTACTTC,CASSPEVETQYF
TRBJ1-2,-,TRBV30,-,TGTGCCTGGAGTCTTCCCGCGGAAGGGGATGGCTACACCTTC,CAWSLPAEGDGYTF
TRBJ1-2,-,TRBV5-6,-,TGTGCCAGCAGTTTTACAGGGATGACTGGCTACACCTTC,CASSFTGMTGYTF
TRBJ1-6,-,TRBV2,-,TGTGCCAGCAGTATACAGGGAGGGGTTGAATCACCCCTCCACTTT,CASSIQGGVESPLHF
TRBJ1-3,TRBD1,TRBV18,-,TGTGCCAGCTCACCACTCGACAGGGCGGCAAACACCATATATTTT,CASSPLDRAANTIYF
TRBJ2-3,-,TRBV7-9,-,TGTGCCAGCAGTTCCGACGGTAACACAGATACGCAGTATTTT,CASSSDGNTDTQYF
TRBJ2-1,-,TRBV27,-,TGTGCCAGCAGTTTATCCAGGGGTGTGCAGTTCTTC,CASSLSRGVQFF
TRBJ2-1,-,TRBV7-2,-,TGTGCCAGCAGCCCCCTCGTAGGGGGAGGCAATGAGCAGTTCTTC,CASSPLVGGGNEQFF
TRBJ2-1,TRBD2,TRBV4-1,-,TGCGCCAGCAGCCAACGGAGCGGGGGGAGGAATGAGCAGTTCTTC,CASSQRSGGRNEQFF
TRBJ1-1,-,TRBV4-3,once,TGCGCCAGCAGCCAAGAGGGGGTAGGGGGCACTGAAGCTTTCTTT,CASSQEGVGGTEAFF